This note documents a single T cell receptor beta chain sequence. Residents of about 25 US areas, aged roughly 18 to 89 years, made up the participants. Membership in each cohort depended on participant-reported clinical history. For recovered donors of Cohort 3, there were two negative PCRs, clearance, or symptom resolution. This sample was included in a study of blood T cell repertoires in COVID-19. Germline CDR1 and CDR2: LNHNV and YYDKDF (reference sequence). Deletions cut 2 bases from V and 5 bases from J, with 27 bases between. This CDR3 has 19 residues. Sequencing used immunoSEQ multiplex PCR; TCRdb keeps in-frame clones, though not all of them. The table includes some 190,000 clones, about 88% detected once.

The receptor was isolated from a woman in her 30s who had recovered from COVID-19. The sample consisted of PBMCs or T cells enriched from blood (not recorded which). The gene calls are TRBV15 and TRBJ1-2, with unresolved D. CDR3 amino acids: CATSRSREEGALLRYGYTF. The CDR3 DNA is TGTGCCACCAGCAGATCTAGAGAGGAGGGAGCACTACTTCGATATGGCTACACCTTC.